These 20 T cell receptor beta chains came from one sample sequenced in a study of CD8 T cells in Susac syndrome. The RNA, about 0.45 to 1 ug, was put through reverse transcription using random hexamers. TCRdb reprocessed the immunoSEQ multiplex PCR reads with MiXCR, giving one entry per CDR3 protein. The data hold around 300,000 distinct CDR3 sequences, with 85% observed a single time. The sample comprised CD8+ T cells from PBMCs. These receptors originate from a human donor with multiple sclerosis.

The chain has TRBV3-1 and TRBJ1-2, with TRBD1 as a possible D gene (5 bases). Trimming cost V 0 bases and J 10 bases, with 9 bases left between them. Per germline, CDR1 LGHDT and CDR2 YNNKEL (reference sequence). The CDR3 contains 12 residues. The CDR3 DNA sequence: TGTGCCAGCAGCCAAGAAGTGGACACCTACACCTTC. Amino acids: CASSQEVDTYTF.

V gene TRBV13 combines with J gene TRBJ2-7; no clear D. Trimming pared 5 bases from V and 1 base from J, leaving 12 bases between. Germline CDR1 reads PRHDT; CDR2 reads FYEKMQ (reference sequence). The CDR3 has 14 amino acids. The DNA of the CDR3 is TGTGCCAGCAGCGCGTCCACGGAGTCCTACGAGCAGTACTTC. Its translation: CASSASTESYEQYF.

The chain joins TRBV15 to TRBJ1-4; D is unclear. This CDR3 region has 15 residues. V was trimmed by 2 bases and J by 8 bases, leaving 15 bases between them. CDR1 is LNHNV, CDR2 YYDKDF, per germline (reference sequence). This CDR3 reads CATSRTGSRGEKLFF. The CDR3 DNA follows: TGTGCCACCAGCAGAACCGGGTCTCGAGGGGAAAAACTGTTTTTT.

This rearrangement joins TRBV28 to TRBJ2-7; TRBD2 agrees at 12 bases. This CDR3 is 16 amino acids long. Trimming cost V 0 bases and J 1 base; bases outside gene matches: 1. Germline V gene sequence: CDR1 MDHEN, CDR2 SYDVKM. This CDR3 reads CASSLWLAGGSYEQYF. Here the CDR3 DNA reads TGTGCCAGCAGTTTATGGCTAGCGGGAGGGTCCTACGAGCAGTACTTC. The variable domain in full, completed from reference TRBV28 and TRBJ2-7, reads DVKVTQSSRYLVKRTGEKVFLECVQDMDHENMFWYRQDPGLGLRLIYFSYDVKMKEKGDIPEGYSVSREKKERFSLILESASTNQTSMYLCASSLWLAGGSYEQYFGPGTRLTVT.

Here the CDR3 reads CASSPRDRKPYEQYF. The CDR3 nucleotides are TGTGCCAGTAGTCCCCGGGACAGAAAACCCTACGAGCAGTACTTC. This chain connects TRBV19 to TRBJ2-7; TRBD1 aligns across 7 bases. CDR1 and CDR2 (germline): LNHDA, SQIVND (reference sequence). The trim removed 5 bases at V and 2 bases at J, leaving 9 bases unmatched. There are 15 residues in the CDR3.

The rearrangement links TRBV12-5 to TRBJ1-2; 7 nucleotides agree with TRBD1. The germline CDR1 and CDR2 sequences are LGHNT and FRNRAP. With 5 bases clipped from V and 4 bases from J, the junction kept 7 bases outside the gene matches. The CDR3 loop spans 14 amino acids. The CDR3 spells CASGPRDSSYGYTF. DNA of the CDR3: TGTGCTAGTGGTCCCCGGGACAGCTCCTATGGCTACACCTTC.

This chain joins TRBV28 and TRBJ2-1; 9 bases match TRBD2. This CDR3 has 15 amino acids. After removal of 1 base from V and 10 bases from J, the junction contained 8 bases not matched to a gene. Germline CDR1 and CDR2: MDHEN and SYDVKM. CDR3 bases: TGTGCCAGCAGTTTATTCGTAGCGGGAGTGCGAGAGCAGTTCTTC. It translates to CASSLFVAGVREQFF. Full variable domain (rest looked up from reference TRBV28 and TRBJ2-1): DVKVTQSSRYLVKRTGEKVFLECVQDMDHENMFWYRQDPGLGLRLIYFSYDVKMKEKGDIPEGYSVSREKKERFSLILESASTNQTSMYLCASSLFVAGVREQFFGPGTRLTVL.

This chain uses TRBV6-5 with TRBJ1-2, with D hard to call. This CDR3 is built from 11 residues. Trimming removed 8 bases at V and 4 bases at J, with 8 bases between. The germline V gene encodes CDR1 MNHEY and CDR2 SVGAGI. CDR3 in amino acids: CASLNSYGYTF. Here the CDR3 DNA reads TGTGCCAGCCTAAATTCCTATGGCTACACCTTC.

CDR3 sequence reads: CAWSQQFSGEAFF. DNA of the CDR3: TGTGCCTGGAGTCAACAGTTTTCGGGCGAAGCTTTCTTT. J is TRBJ1-1 and V is TRBV30; no reliable D call. Trimming left V 2 bases short and J 8 bases short, with 15 bases between. Germline lookup yields CDR1 GTSNPN and CDR2 SVGIG (reference sequence). CDR3 size: 13 residues.

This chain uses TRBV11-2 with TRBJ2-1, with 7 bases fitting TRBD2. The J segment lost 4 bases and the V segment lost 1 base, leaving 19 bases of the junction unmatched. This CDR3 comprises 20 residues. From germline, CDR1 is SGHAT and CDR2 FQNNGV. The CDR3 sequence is CASSLGVPGDRDYQYNEQFF. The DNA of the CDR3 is TGTGCCAGCAGCTTAGGAGTTCCGGGGGACCGGGACTACCAATACAATGAGCAGTTCTTC.

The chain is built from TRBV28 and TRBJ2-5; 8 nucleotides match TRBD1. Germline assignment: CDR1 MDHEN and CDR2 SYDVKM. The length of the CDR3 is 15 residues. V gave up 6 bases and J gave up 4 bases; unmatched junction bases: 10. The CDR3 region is CASSYPWTGLETQYF. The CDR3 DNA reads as TGTGCCAGCAGCTACCCCTGGACAGGGCTAGAGACCCAGTACTTC.

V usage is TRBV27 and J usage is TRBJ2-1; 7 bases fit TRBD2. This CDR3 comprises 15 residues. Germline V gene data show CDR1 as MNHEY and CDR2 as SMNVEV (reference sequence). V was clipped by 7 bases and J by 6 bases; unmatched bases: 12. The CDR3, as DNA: TGTGCCAGCAATTACGGGACTACTGGGGCCAATGAGCAGTTCTTC. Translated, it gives CASNYGTTGANEQFF.

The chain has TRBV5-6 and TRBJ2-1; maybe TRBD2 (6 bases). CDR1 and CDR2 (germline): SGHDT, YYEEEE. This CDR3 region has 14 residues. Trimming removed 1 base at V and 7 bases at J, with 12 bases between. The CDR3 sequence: CASSLLTAGNEQFF. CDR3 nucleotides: TGTGCCAGCAGCTTGCTGACTGCGGGGAATGAGCAGTTCTTC. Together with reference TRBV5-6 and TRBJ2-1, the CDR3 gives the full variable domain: DAGVTQSPTHLIKTRGQQVTLRCSPKSGHDTVSWYQQALGQGPQFIFQYYEEEERQRGNFPDRFSGHQFPNYSSELNVNALLLGDSALYLCASSLLTAGNEQFFGPGTRLTVL.

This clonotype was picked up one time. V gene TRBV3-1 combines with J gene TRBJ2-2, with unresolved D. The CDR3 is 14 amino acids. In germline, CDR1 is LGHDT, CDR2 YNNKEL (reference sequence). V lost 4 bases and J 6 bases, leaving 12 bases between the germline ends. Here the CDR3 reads CASSLDLLPGELFF. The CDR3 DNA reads TGTGCCAGCAGCCTCGACTTACTCCCCGGGGAGCTGTTTTTT.

CDR3 sequence: CASSIEPSGYNEQFF. In DNA form, the CDR3 reads TGTGCCAGTAGTATAGAGCCTAGCGGTTACAATGAGCAGTTCTTC. The chain has TRBV19 and TRBJ2-1, with 7 bases aligning to TRBD2. V trimming: 0 bases; J trimming: 4 bases; junction bases outside the gene matches: 3. The CDR3 has 15 amino acids. Germline V gene data show CDR1 as LNHDA and CDR2 as SQIVND (reference sequence).

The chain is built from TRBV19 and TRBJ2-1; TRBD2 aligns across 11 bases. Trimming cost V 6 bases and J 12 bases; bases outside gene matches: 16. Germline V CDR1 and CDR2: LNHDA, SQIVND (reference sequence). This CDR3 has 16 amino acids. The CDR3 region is CASRDLKVLAGVMQFF. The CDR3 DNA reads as TGTGCCAGTAGGGACCTGAAAGTACTAGCGGGAGTTATGCAGTTCTTC.

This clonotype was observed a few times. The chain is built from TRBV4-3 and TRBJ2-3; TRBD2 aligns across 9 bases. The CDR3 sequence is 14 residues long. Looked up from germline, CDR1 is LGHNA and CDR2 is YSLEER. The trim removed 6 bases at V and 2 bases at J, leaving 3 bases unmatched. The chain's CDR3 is CASSQREVTDTQYF. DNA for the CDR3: TGCGCCAGCAGTCAGCGGGAGGTCACAGATACGCAGTATTTT.

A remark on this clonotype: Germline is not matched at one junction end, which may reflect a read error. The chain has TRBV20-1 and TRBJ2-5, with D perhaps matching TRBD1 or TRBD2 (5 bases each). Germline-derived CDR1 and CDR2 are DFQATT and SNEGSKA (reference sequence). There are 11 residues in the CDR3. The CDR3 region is CSARAAGNQYF. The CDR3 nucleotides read TGCAGTGCCAGAGCGGCAGGGAACCAGTACTTC.

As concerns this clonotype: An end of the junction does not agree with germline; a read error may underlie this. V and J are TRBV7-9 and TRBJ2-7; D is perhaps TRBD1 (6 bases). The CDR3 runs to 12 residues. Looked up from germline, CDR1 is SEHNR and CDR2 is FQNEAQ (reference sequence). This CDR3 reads CARSQKGDEQYF. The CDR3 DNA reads TGTGCCCGCAGCCAGAAGGGGGACGAGCAGTACTTC.

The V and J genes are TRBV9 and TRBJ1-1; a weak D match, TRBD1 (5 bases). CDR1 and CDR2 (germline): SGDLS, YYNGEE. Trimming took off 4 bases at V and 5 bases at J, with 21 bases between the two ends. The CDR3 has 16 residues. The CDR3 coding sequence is TGTGCCAGCAGCCCGGGACCGCAAGGGGACGGGACTGAAGCTTTCTTT. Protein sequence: CASSPGPQGDGTEAFF.